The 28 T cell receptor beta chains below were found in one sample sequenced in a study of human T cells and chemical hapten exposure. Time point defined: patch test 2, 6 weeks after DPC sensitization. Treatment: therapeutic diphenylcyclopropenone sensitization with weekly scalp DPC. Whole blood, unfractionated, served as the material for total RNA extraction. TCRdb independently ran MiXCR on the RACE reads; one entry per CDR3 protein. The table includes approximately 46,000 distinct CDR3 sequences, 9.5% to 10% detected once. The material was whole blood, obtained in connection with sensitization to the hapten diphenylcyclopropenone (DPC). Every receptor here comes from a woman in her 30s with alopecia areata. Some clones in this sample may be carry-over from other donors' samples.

CDR3 residues: CASSHRLLGYEQYF. CDR3 in DNA: TGTGCCAGCAGCCACCGACTGCTGGGCTACGAGCAGTACTTC. This chain uses TRBV6-1 with TRBJ2-7; D remains unclear. Germline lookup yields CDR1 MNHNS and CDR2 SASEGT. V was pared by 6 bases and J by 3 bases, with 15 bases between. The length of the CDR3 is 14 residues.

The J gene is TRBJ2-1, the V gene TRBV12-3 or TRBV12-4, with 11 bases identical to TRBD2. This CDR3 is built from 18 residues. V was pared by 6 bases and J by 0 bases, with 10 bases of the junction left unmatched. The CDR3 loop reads CASSPLAGGLSSYNEQFF. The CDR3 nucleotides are TGTGCCAGCAGCCCCTTAGCGGGGGGGCTGAGCTCCTACAATGAGCAGTTCTTC.

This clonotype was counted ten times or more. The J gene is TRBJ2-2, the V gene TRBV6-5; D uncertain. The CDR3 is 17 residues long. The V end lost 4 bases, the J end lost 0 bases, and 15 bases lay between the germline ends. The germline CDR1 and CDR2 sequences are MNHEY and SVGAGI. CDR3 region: CASSSSRGRANTGELFF. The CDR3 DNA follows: TGTGCCAGCAGTTCCTCCCGTGGACGAGCGAACACCGGGGAGCTGTTTTTT.

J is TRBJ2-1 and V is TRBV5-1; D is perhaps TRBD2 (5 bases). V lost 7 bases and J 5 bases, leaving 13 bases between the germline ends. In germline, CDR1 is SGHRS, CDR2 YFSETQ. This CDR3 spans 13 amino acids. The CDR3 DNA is TGCGCCAGCTACAATGACTACCACAATGAGCAGTTCTTC. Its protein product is CASYNDYHNEQFF.

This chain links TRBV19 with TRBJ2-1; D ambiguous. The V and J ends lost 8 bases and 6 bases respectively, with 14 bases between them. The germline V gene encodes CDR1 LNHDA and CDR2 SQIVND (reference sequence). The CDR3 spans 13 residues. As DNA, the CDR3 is TGTGCCAGTGGCGCAGGCGCCCCCAATGAGCAGTTCTTC. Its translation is CASGAGAPNEQFF.

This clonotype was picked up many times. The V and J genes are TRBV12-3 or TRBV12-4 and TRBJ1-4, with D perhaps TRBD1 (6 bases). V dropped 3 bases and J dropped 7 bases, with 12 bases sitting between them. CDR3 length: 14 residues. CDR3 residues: CASSFVQGGEKLFF. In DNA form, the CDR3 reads TGTGCCAGCAGTTTCGTACAGGGAGGTGAAAAACTGTTTTTT.

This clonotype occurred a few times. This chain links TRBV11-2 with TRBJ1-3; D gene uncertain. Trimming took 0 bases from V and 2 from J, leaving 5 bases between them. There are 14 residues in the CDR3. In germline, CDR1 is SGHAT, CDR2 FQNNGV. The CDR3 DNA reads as TGTGCCAGCAGCTTAGAAGGACCTGGAAACACCATATATTTT. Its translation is CASSLEGPGNTIYF.

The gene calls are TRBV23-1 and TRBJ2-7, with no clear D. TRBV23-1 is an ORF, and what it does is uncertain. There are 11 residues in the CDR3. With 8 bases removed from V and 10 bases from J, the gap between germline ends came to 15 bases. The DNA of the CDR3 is TGCGCCAGCTTCAGGCCCACCGGCCAGTACTTC. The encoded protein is CASFRPTGQYF.

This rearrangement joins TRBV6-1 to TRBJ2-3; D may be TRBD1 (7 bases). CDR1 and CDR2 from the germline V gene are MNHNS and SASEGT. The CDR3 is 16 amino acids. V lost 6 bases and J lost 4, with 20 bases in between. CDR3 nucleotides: TGTGCCAGCAGAGCTCAGGCGGGACAGACACCAGATACGCAGTATTTT. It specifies CASRAQAGQTPDTQYF.

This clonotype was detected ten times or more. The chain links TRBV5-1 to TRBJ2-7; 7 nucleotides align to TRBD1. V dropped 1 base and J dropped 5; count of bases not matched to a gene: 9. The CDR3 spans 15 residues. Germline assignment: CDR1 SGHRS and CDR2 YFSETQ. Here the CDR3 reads CASSLRPGQPNEQYF. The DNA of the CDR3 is TGCGCCAGCAGCTTGAGGCCGGGACAGCCTAACGAGCAGTACTTC.

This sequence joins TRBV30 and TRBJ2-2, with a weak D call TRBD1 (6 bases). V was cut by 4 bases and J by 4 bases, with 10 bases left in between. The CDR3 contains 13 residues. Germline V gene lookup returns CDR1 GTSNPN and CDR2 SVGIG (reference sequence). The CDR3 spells CAWNQGFTGELFF. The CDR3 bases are TGTGCCTGGAATCAGGGGTTCACCGGGGAGCTGTTTTTT. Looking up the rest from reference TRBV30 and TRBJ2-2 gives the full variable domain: SQTIHQWPATLVQPVGSPLSLECTVEGTSNPNLYWYRQAAGRGLQLLFYSVGIGQISSEVPQNLSASRPQDRQFILSSKKLLLSDSGFYLCAWNQGFTGELFFGEGSRLTVL.

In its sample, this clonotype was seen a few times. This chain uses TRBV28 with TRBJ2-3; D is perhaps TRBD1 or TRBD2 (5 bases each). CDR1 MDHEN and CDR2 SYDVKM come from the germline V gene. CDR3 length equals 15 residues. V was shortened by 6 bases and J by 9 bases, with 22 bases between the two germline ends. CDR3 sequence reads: CASSAGTWDGMTQYF. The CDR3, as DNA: TGTGCCAGCAGCGCCGGGACCTGGGACGGGATGACGCAGTATTTT.

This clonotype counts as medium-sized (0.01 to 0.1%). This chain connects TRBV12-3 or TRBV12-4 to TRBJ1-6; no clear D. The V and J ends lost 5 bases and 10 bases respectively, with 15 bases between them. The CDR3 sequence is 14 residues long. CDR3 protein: CASSRTAAPSPLHF. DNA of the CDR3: TGTGCCAGCAGTCGGACGGCGGCTCCGTCACCCCTCCACTTT.

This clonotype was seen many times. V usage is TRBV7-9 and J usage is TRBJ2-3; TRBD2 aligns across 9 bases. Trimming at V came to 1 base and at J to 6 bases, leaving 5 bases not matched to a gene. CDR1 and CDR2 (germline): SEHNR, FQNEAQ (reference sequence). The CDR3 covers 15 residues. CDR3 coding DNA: TGTGCCAGCAGCTTAGAATACCTAGCGGGGGATACGCAGTATTTT. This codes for CASSLEYLAGDTQYF.

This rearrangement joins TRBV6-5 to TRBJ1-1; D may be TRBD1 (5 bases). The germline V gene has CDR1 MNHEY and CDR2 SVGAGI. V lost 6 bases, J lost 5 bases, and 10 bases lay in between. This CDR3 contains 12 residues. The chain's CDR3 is CASRAGETEAFF. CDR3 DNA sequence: TGTGCCAGCAGGGCGGGGGAAACTGAAGCTTTCTTT.

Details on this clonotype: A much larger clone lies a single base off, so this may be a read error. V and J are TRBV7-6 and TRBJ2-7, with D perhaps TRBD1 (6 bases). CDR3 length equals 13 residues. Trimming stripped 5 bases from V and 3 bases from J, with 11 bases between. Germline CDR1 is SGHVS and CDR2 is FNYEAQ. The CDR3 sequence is CASSLGQNYEQYF. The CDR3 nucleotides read TGTGCCAGCAGCCTTGGACAGAACTACGAGCAGTACTTC. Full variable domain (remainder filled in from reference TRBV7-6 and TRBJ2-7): GAGVSQSPRYKVTKRGQDVALRCDPISGHVSLYWYRQALGQGPEFLTYFNYEAQQDKSGLPNDRFSAERPEGSISTLTIQRTEQRDSAMYRCASSLGQNYEQYFGPGTRLTVT.

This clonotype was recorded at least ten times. The CDR3 nucleotides are TGTGCCAGCAGCTCCCAGGGGAACACTGAAGCTTTCTTT. This encodes CASSSQGNTEAFF. This chain joins TRBV7-2 and TRBJ1-1; D perhaps matches TRBD1 (5 bases). Germline CDR1 is SGHTA and CDR2 is FQGNSA. The ends were cut back, 4 bases at V and 1 base at J, with 7 bases in the middle. The CDR3 has 13 residues.

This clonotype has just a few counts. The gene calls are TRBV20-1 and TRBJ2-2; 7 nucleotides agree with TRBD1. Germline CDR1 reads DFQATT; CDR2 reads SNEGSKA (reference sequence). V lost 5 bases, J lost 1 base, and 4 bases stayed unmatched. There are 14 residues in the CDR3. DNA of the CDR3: TGCAGTGCTTACCGGACAGGGAACACCGGGGAGCTGTTTTTT. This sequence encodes CSAYRTGNTGELFF.

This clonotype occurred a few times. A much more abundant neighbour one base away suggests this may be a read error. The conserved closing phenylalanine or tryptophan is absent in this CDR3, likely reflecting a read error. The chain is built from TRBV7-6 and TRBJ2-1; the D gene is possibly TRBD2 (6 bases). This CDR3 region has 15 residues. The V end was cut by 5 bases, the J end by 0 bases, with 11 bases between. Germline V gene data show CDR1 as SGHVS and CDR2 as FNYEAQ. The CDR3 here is CASSPGVSSYNEQFL. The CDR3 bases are TGTGCCAGCAGCCCGGGGGTTAGCTCCTACAATGAGCAGTTCTTA.

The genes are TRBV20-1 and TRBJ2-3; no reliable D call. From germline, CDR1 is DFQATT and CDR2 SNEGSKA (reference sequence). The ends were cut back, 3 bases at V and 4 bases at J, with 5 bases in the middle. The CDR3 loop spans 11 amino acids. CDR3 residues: CSASPPDTQYF. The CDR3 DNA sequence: TGCAGTGCTAGCCCTCCAGATACGCAGTATTTT.

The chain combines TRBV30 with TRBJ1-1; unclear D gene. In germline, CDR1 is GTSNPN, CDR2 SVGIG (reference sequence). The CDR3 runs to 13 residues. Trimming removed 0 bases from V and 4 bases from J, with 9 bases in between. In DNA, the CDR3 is TGTGCCTGGAGTGTACGGCAAGTCACTGAAGCTTTCTTT. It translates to CAWSVRQVTEAFF.

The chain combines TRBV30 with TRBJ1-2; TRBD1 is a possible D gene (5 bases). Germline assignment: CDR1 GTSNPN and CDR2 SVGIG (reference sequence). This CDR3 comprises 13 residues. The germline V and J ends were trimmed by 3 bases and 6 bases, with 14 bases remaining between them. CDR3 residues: CAWRPGQGHGYTF. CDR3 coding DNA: TGTGCCTGGAGACCCGGCCAGGGACATGGCTACACCTTC.

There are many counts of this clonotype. The DNA of the CDR3 is TGTGCCAGCAGGGACAGTCCCAATCAGCCCCAGCATTTT. This encodes CASRDSPNQPQHF. V usage is TRBV28 and J usage is TRBJ1-5; possible D gene TRBD1, 6 bases. Between the trimmed V and J ends, which lost 6 bases and 3 bases, there was a span of 9 bases. Germline lookup yields CDR1 MDHEN and CDR2 SYDVKM. The CDR3 has 13 amino acids.

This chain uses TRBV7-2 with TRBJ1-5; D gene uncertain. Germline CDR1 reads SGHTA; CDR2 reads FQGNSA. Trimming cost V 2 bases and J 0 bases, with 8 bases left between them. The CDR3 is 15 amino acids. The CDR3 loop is CASSLRWDSNQPQHF. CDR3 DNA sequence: TGTGCCAGCAGCTTACGTTGGGATAGCAATCAGCCCCAGCATTTT. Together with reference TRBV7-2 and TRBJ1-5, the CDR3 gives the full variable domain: GAGVSQSPSNKVTEKGKDVELRCDPISGHTALYWYRQSLGQGLEFLIYFQGNSAPDKSGLPSDRFSAERTGGSVSTLTIQRTQQEDSAVYLCASSLRWDSNQPQHFGDGTRLSIL.

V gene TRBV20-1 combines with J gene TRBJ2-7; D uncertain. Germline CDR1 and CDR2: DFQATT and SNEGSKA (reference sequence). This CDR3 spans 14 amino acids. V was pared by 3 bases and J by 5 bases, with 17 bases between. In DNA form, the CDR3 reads TGCAGTGCTAGTTTGGCAGGCGTAAGGAACGAGCAGTACTTC. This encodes CSASLAGVRNEQYF.

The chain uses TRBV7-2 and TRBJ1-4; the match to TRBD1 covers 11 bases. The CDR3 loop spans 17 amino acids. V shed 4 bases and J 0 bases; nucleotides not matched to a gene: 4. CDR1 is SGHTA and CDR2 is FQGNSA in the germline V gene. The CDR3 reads CASSSGQGVATNEKLFF. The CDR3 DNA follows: TGTGCCAGCAGCTCGGGACAGGGGGTTGCAACTAATGAAAAACTGTTTTTT.

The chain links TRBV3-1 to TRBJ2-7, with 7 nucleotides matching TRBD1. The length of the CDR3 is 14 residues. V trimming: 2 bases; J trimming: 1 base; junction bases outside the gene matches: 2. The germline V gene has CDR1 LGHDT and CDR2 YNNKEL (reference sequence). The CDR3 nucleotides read TGTGCCAGCAGCCAAATGGGACAGTCCTACGAGCAGTACTTC. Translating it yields CASSQMGQSYEQYF.

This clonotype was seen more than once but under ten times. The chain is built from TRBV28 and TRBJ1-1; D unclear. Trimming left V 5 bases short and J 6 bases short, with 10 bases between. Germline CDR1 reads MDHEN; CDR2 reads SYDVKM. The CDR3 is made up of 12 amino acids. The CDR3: CASSPLGPEAFF. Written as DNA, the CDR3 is TGTGCCAGCAGTCCCCTCGGCCCTGAAGCTTTCTTT.